Listed below are T cell receptor beta chains from one sample, sequenced in a study of cytomegalovirus exposure and HLA in healthy donors. Clones were read by immunoSEQ multiplex PCR, and TCRdb kept only the in-frame ones, dropping some. The sample yields 100,000 to 150,000 clones, roughly 66% seen once. The source material was PBMCs. These receptor sequences come from a man between 60 and 70 years old in good health and CMV-seropositive. Both conserved end residues are part of each CDR3. D genes are given only for firm matches. A row's size may be missing; if present it is once, few, many or a size class.

NA	TRBJ2-3	TRBV2	TRBD1	CASSPDRGNTQYF	TGTGCCAGCAGTCCAGACAGGGGGAATACGCAGTATTTT
NA	TRBJ2-2	TRBV7-9	TRBD2	CSSSRPRLAGGYTGELFF	TGTTCCAGCAGCCGCCCCCGACTAGCGGGGGGGTACACCGGGGAGCTGTTTTTT
NA	TRBJ2-2	TRBV5-1	NA	CASSLEAATELFF	TGCGCCAGCAGCTTGGAAGCAGCGACGGAGCTGTTTTTT
NA	TRBJ2-2	TRBV5-1	TRBD2	CASSLDPAGVAGELFF	TGCGCCAGCAGCTTGGACCCAGCGGGGGTGGCCGGGGAGCTGTTTTTT
NA	TRBJ2-6	TRBV11-1	NA	CASSLGGFGANVLTF	TGTGCCAGCAGCTTAGGAGGGTTTGGGGCCAACGTCCTGACTTTC
NA	TRBJ1-1	TRBV10-3	NA	CAISDVGTEAFF	TGTGCCATCAGTGACGTCGGGACTGAAGCTTTCTTT
NA	TRBJ2-1	TRBV28	NA	CASSSPPSGSHEQFF	TGTGCCAGCAGTTCCCCTCCCAGCGGGTCCCATGAGCAGTTCTTC
NA	TRBJ2-1	TRBV4-1	TRBD1	CASSQVNGQGPWNEQFF	TGCGCCAGCAGCCAAGTGAACGGACAGGGGCCGTGGAATGAGCAGTTCTTC
NA	TRBJ2-5	TRBV6-6	TRBD1	CASSDENRGRGETQYF	TGTGCCAGCAGCGACGAGAACAGGGGGCGCGGGGAGACCCAGTACTTC
NA	TRBJ1-2	TRBV11-2	NA	CASSLGQPGGYGYTF	TGTGCCAGCAGCTTAGGACAACCAGGTGGCTATGGCTACACCTTC
NA	TRBJ1-5	TRBV6-1	NA	CASSRLGGSQPQHF	TGTGCCAGCAGTAGACTTGGGGGCAGCCAGCCCCAGCATTTT
NA	TRBJ1-4	TRBV5-1	NA	CASTKGAGDKKLFF	TGCGCCAGCACGAAAGGGGCAGGCGACAAAAAACTGTTTTTT
once	TRBJ2-7	TRBV28	TRBD1	CASTFGQGGQGATEQYF	TGTGCCAGCACATTTGGGCAAGGGGGACAGGGGGCGACCGAGCAGTACTTC
NA	TRBJ1-6	TRBV5-1	NA	CASSLTPLGGGENSPLHF	TGCGCCAGCAGCTTGACCCCTTTGGGAGGTGGGGAGAATTCACCCCTCCACTTT
NA	TRBJ1-2	TRBV28	NA	CASSLLSPNYGYTF	TGTGCCAGCAGTTTATTATCTCCTAACTATGGCTACACCTTC
once	TRBJ1-5	TRBV11-2	NA	CASSLGPYSNQPQHF	TGTGCCAGCAGCTTAGGGCCTTATAGCAATCAGCCCCAGCATTTT
NA	TRBJ2-2	TRBV27	TRBD1	CASRSQGVLFF	TGTGCCAGCCGTTCCCAGGGGGTGCTGTTTTTT
NA	TRBJ1-2	TRBV2	TRBD1	CASNYDRGLNYGYTF	TGTGCCAGCAATTATGACAGGGGGCTTAACTATGGCTACACCTTC
NA	TRBJ2-7	TRBV9	NA	CASSVVDTPNGGEQYF	TGTGCCAGCAGCGTAGTCGATACCCCGAACGGCGGCGAGCAGTACTTC
NA	TRBJ2-7	TRBV10-3	NA	CATKGTYSVEQYF	TGTGCCACCAAAGGGACTTACTCGGTCGAGCAGTACTTC
once	TRBJ2-1	TRBV5-4	NA	CASSSDTASYNEQFF	TGTGCCAGCAGCTCCGACACAGCTTCCTACAATGAGCAGTTCTTC
NA	TRBJ2-7	TRBV21-1	NA	CASSKPGTGAGEQYF	TGTGCCAGCAGCAAACCCGGGACAGGGGCTGGGGAGCAGTACTTC
NA	TRBJ1-2	TRBV28	NA	CASSGLSPNYGYTF	TGTGCCAGCAGTGGCTTGTCACCCAACTATGGCTACACCTTC
NA	TRBJ1-1	TRBV7-3	NA	CASSDVGGATEAFF	TGTGCCAGCAGCGACGTGGGGGGGGCCACTGAAGCTTTCTTT
NA	TRBJ2-5	TRBV21-1	NA	CASRGRTSRETQYF	TGTGCCAGTCGGGGGAGGACCTCGAGAGAGACCCAGTACTTC
NA	TRBJ2-2	TRBV5-1	TRBD2	CASSSGLAGGPTGELFF	TGCGCCAGCAGCTCCGGACTAGCGGGGGGGCCCACCGGGGAGCTGTTTTTT
NA	TRBJ2-2	TRBV29-1	TRBD1	CSCGDRHFANTGELFF	TGCAGCTGTGGGGACAGGCATTTCGCGAACACCGGGGAGCTGTTTTTT
NA	TRBJ2-7	TRBV5-4	NA	CASSHGQRTTYEQYF	TGTGCCAGCAGCCACGGACAGCGTACCACCTACGAGCAGTACTTC
NA	TRBJ2-7	TRBV5-6	TRBD2	CASSRFVVGGSEQYF	TGTGCCAGCAGCCGCTTCGTAGTGGGGGGGAGCGAGCAGTACTTC
NA	TRBJ2-3	TRBV2	NA	CASSSTADTQYF	TGTGCCAGCAGCTCCACGGCAGATACGCAGTATTTT
few	TRBJ2-1	TRBV4-1	TRBD2	CASSGRGGLDLNEQFF	TGCGCCAGCAGCGGGCGGGGGGGCTTGGACCTTAATGAGCAGTTCTTC
few	TRBJ1-5	TRBV6-5	TRBD1	CASSGQGYQPQHF	TGTGCCAGCAGTGGACAGGGTTATCAGCCCCAGCATTTT
NA	TRBJ2-5	TRBV5-6	TRBD2	CASSFGLAGVETQYF	TGTGCCAGCAGCTTTGGCCTAGCGGGGGTAGAGACCCAGTACTTC
NA	TRBJ2-7	TRBV9	NA	CASSVGGPIYEQYF	TGTGCCAGCAGCGTGGGGGGACCTATCTACGAGCAGTACTTC
NA	TRBJ2-3	TRBV7-3	TRBD2	CASSFSSGGTDTQYF	TGTGCCAGCAGCTTCTCTAGCGGGGGCACAGATACGCAGTATTTT
NA	TRBJ1-4	TRBV10-3	NA	CATRDAGSDEKLFF	TGTGCCACCAGAGATGCAGGGTCGGACGAAAAACTGTTTTTT
once	TRBJ2-7	TRBV15	NA	CATSRDRTAYEQYF	TGTGCCACCAGCAGAGATAGGACAGCCTACGAGCAGTACTTC
few	TRBJ1-6	TRBV28	NA	CASRPDRTHSPLHF	TGTGCCAGCAGGCCCGACAGGACCCATTCACCCCTCCACTTT
NA	TRBJ1-1	TRBV5-1	NA	CASSGRGYSEAFF	TGCGCCAGCAGCGGGCGGGGTTACTCTGAAGCTTTCTTT
NA	TRBJ1-4	TRBV27	NA	CASSFQQGWSEKLFF	TGTGCCAGCAGTTTCCAACAGGGATGGAGTGAAAAACTGTTTTTT
NA	TRBJ1-5	TRBV7-2	NA	CASSLSLSNQPQHF	TGTGCCAGCAGCTTAAGTCTCAGTAATCAGCCCCAGCATTTT
NA	TRBJ2-2	TRBV7-3	NA	CASSFLVGGTGELFF	TGTGCCAGCAGCTTCCTCGTAGGGGGCACCGGGGAGCTGTTTTTT
once	TRBJ1-3	TRBV19	TRBD1	CASSLLRDRGLSGNTIYF	TGTGCCAGTAGCCTCCTTAGGGACAGGGGTCTCTCTGGAAACACCATATATTTT
few	TRBJ2-5	TRBV29-1	TRBD1	CSSRSGTAETQYF	TGCAGCTCACGCTCCGGGACAGCAGAGACCCAGTACTTC
few	TRBJ1-3	TRBV27	NA	CASSFGGAVGNTIYF	TGTGCCAGCAGTTTTGGGGGGGCAGTTGGAAACACCATATATTTT
NA	TRBJ1-6	TRBV10-2	NA	CASRDGQLNSPLHF	TGCGCCAGCAGGGACGGACAGCTTAATTCACCCCTCCACTTT
NA	TRBJ2-7	TRBV15	TRBD1	CATSRVARFPTGEYEQYF	TGTGCCACCAGCAGAGTAGCCCGGTTCCCGACAGGGGAATACGAGCAGTACTTC
once	TRBJ1-4	TRBV10-2	TRBD1	CASRDQGQVEKLFF	TGCGCCAGCAGGGATCAAGGACAGGTTGAAAAACTGTTTTTT
NA	TRBJ2-3	TRBV13	TRBD1	CASSLGDRGGTDTQYF	TGTGCCAGCAGCTTAGGGGACAGGGGGGGGACAGATACGCAGTATTTT
few	TRBJ1-1	TRBV19	NA	CASSMEVEMAEAFF	TGTGCCAGTAGTATGGAGGTTGAGATGGCTGAAGCTTTCTTT
NA	TRBJ2-1	TRBV5-1	TRBD2	CASSLEAFSGGAEQFF	TGCGCCAGCAGCTTGGAGGCGTTTAGCGGGGGGGCTGAGCAGTTCTTC
few	TRBJ2-7	TRBV4-1	TRBD2	CASSRYLSGGSYEQYF	TGCGCCAGCAGCCGCTACCTTAGCGGGGGGTCCTACGAGCAGTACTTC
NA	TRBJ1-4	TRBV27	TRBD1	CASGGGQSATNEKLFF	TGTGCCAGCGGAGGGGGACAGAGTGCAACTAATGAAAAACTGTTTTTT